The clone carrying this T cell receptor (beta chain) ranks as medium-sized in terms of frequency. TRB was amplified from about 270 ng of peripheral blood genomic DNA per sample. Germline lookup yields CDR1 LNHDA and CDR2 SQIVND (reference sequence). The CDR3 consists of 17 residues. This specimen belongs to a study of T cell clusters in autoimmune cytopenias. Multiplex touch-down PCR amplified TRB using TRB-A and TRB-B pools in one tube. From the multiplex PCR reads, TCRdb lists one entry per CDR3 protein and no DNA. The listing records a few thousand distinct CDR3 sequences. The data also belong to a second study, concerning T cell repertoires in aging, cancer and after chemotherapy. That work states: Donor ages fell into six groups from 30 or younger up to 70 or older. Repeat sampling of healthy donors over several months to years showed clear clonal overlap.

The clonotype comes from a human donor in good health. Input material: peripheral blood. This rearrangement joins TRBV19 to TRBJ1-5; TCRdb selects TRBD1, and the lack of DNA leaves this call unchecked. The CDR3 loop is CASSIHTRGGGNQPQHF.